One sample yielded the 4 T cell receptor beta chains listed below, sequenced in a study of blood T cells in healthy people across ages (dated by TCRdb to between 2014 and 2017). Libraries were constructed by 5' RACE. Sequencer: Illumina HiSeq 2500. The second PCR ran for roughly 7 to 11 cycles and used a J-beta primer mix along with a sample-barcoded 5' primer. The public sequencing data were trimmed at Q25 with fastp and processed into clonotypes with MiXCR by TCRdb, which kept only in-frame beta chains. Here each entry gathers all rows of one CDR3 protein and keeps the most common genes and DNA. This sample is represented by 550,000 to 650,000 distinct CDR3 sequences; approximately 30% of them were singletons. The biggest ten clones account for less than 20% of the sample. The sample comprised blood. The receptors here all came from a woman aged 80 or over in good health.

V usage is TRBV4-2 and J usage is TRBJ2-3; 8 bases align to TRBD2. The CDR3 length is 18 residues. With V trimmed by 0 bases and J by 5 bases, 13 bases remained unmatched. Germline V gives CDR1 LGHNA, CDR2 YNFKEQ. DNA of the CDR3: TGTGCCAGCAGCCAAGAAGGGGGAGTAGCGGGATCTGGAGATACGCAGTATTTT. Amino acid sequence: CASSQEGGVAGSGDTQYF.

This clonotype was observed at least ten times. The chain joins TRBV20-1 to TRBJ1-2, with TRBD1 as a possible D gene (5 bases). The CDR3 extends over 10 amino acids. Trimming took off 6 bases at V and 6 bases at J, with 8 bases between the two ends. Germline V gives CDR1 DFQATT, CDR2 SNEGSKA (reference sequence). The CDR3: CSARGDGYTF. As DNA, the CDR3 is TGCAGTGCCCGAGGGGATGGCTACACCTTC.

The chain recombines TRBV5-1 with TRBJ2-1; D might be TRBD1 or TRBD2, each matching 5 bases. CDR3 size: 16 residues. Germline CDR1 reads SGHRS; CDR2 reads YFSETQ. The germline V and J ends were trimmed by 3 bases and 4 bases, with 17 bases remaining between them. The CDR3 region has the DNA TGCGCCAGCAGCTCTGGGACCGGCGGATGGTACAATGAGCAGTTCTTC. This encodes CASSSGTGGWYNEQFF.

This clonotype came up many times. This rearrangement joins TRBV5-1 to TRBJ2-7, with TRBD2 identical over 7 bases. The V gene's germline CDR1 is SGHRS and CDR2 YFSETQ. The CDR3 contains 15 residues. V lost 0 bases and J lost 3; bases outside the gene matches: 6. This CDR3 is CASSLGGLSNYEQYF. Written as DNA, the CDR3 is TGCGCCAGCAGCTTGGGGGGACTATCCAACTACGAGCAGTACTTC.